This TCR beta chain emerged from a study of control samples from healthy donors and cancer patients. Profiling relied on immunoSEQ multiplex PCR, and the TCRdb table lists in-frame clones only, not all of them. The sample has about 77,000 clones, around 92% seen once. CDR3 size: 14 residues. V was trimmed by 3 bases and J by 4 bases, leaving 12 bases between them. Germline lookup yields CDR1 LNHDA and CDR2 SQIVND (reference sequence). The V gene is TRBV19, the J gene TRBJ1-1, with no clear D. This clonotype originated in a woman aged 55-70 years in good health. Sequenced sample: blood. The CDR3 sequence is CASSIWGIGTEAFF. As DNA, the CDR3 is TGTGCCAGTAGTATTTGGGGTATCGGCACTGAAGCTTTCTTT.